Presented here are 7 T cell receptor beta chains from one specimen sequenced in a study of blood T cell repertoires in COVID-19. Data came from immunoSEQ multiplex PCR; TCRdb stores just in-frame clones and leaves some out. The profile covers 200,000 to 300,000 clones, with around 84% appearing a single time and over 2% taken by the ten largest. The sample consisted of peripheral blood. These receptor sequences come from a man aged 40-49 years who had recovered from COVID-19.

On this clone itself: Other DNA sequences in the same sample also yield this CDR3. This chain connects TRBV19 to TRBJ1-1; possible D gene TRBD1, 6 bases. Looked up from germline, CDR1 is LNHDA and CDR2 is SQIVND (reference sequence). The CDR3 runs to 13 residues. Trimming left V 3 bases short and J 5 bases short, with 10 bases between. CDR3 protein: CASSIFRGTEAFF. CDR3 sequence (DNA): TGTGCCAGTAGTATTTTCAGGGGTACTGAAGCTTTCTTT.

This clone has just a few counts. The rearrangement joins TRBV9 to TRBJ1-1; D is possibly TRBD1 (5 bases). The CDR3 consists of 12 residues. Trimming shortened V by 4 bases and J by 5 bases, and 9 bases separated the two germline ends. Germline V gene data show CDR1 as SGDLS and CDR2 as YYNGEE. The CDR3 bases are TGTGCCAGCAGCTCGGGGGGGACTGAAGCTTTCTTT. Its protein is CASSSGGTEAFF.

The rearrangement joins TRBV7-2 to TRBJ1-2, with D possibly being TRBD1 (6 bases). V was trimmed by 5 bases and J by 8 bases, leaving 24 bases between them. The CDR3 is made up of 16 amino acids. Germline values: CDR1 SGHTA, CDR2 FQGNSA. CDR3: CASSVLGGRNGIGYTF. CDR3 DNA sequence: TGTGCCAGCAGCGTCCTAGGGGGACGTAACGGAATAGGCTACACCTTC.

CDR3 DNA: TGCAGCGTTTTTGTGGGAGGGTACGAGCAGTACTTC. Translated: CSVFVGGYEQYF. This chain uses TRBV29-1 with TRBJ2-7, with 7 bases fitting TRBD2. This CDR3 is 12 amino acids long. Germline CDR1 SQVTM, CDR2 ANQGSEA. The V segment lost 5 bases and the J segment 4 bases; nucleotides outside the gene matches: 5.

A few counts support this clone. The rearrangement joins TRBV4-2 to TRBJ2-7; a possible D gene is TRBD2 (5 bases). The V end was cut by 4 bases, the J end by 5 bases, with 18 bases between. Germline-derived CDR1 and CDR2 are LGHNA and YNFKEQ. This CDR3 contains 15 residues. For the CDR3, the DNA is TGTGCCAGCAGCCTGCGTCTTACCGAGGGCCACGAGCAGTACTTC. Amino acids: CASSLRLTEGHEQYF.

V is TRBV7-2 and J is TRBJ2-4, with D possibly matching TRBD1 (5 bases). V was cut by 2 bases and J by 3 bases, with 23 bases left in between. The CDR3 totals 19 residues. From germline, CDR1 is SGHTA and CDR2 FQGNSA. CDR3 sequence reads: CASSLLTPRVAWGKNIQYF. DNA for the CDR3: TGTGCCAGCAGCTTATTAACCCCCAGGGTGGCGTGGGGCAAAAACATTCAGTACTTC.

The chain has TRBV7-9 and TRBJ2-1, with 9 bases matching TRBD2. Germline CDR1 reads SEHNR; CDR2 reads FQNEAQ (reference sequence). J gave up 6 bases and V 3 bases, and 6 bases lay outside the gene matches. CDR3 length: 15 amino acids. This CDR3 reads CASSLGLAGPNEQFF. CDR3 DNA: TGTGCCAGCAGCTTGGGGCTAGCGGGACCCAATGAGCAGTTCTTC. The full variable domain, completed using reference TRBV7-9 and TRBJ2-1, is DTGVSQNPRHKITKRGQNVTFRCDPISEHNRLYWYRQTLGQGPEFLTYFQNEAQLEKSRLLSDRFSAERPKGSFSTLEIQRTEQGDSAMYLCASSLGLAGPNEQFFGPGTRLTVL.